The next 12 T cell receptor beta chains were all read from a single sample in a study of post-analysis software for immune sequencing data. Study-level points and caveats: Among four or five TRBV segments more frequent in patients than controls were TRBV5-6, TRBV5-1 and TRBV20-1.

Antigens for these TCRs are unknown. Libraries were made from TCR beta cDNA, and they carried unique molecular identifiers. TCRdb re-analysed the PCR reads in MiXCR, keeping a single row per CDR3 protein. The table has just over 250,000 distinct CDR3 sequences, just over 35% seen once. Sequences were obtained from blood. These receptors all come from a girl under 18 with multiple sclerosis.

In regard to this clonotype: Compared with germline, one end of the junction differs, possibly owing to a read error. The V call is TRBV20-1, the J call TRBJ2-1; 11 bases are shared with TRBD2. There are 16 residues in the CDR3. The V gene's germline CDR1 is DFQATT and CDR2 SNEGSKA (reference sequence). The CDR3 loop reads CSARDLAGGSYSEQFF. The CDR3 coding sequence is TGCAGTGCTAGAGATCTAGCGGGAGGCTCCTACAGTGAGCAGTTCTTC.

This clonotype appeared many times. J is TRBJ2-5 and V is TRBV10-2; either TRBD1 or TRBD2 may fit D (6 bases each). From germline, CDR1 is WSHSY and CDR2 SAAADI. The CDR3 has 15 residues. V lost 10 bases and J lost 2, with 20 bases in between. The CDR3 coding sequence is TGCGCCACCCGTTTTGAGGGGGGACGTCAAGAGACCCAGTACTTC. Protein sequence: CATRFEGGRQETQYF.

This clonotype was found a few times. This chain links TRBV3-1 with TRBJ2-2, with 9 nucleotides matching TRBD2. The germline gives CDR1 LGHDT, CDR2 YNNKEL (reference sequence). After removal of 5 bases from V and 0 bases from J, the junction contained 4 bases not matched to a gene. The CDR3 sequence is 16 residues long. The CDR3 here is CASSSLAGTNTGELFF. CDR3 sequence (DNA): TGTGCCAGCAGCTCGCTAGCGGGGACGAACACCGGGGAGCTGTTTTTT.

This clonotype was seen only a few times. The CDR3 spells CASSDGIDTDEQFF. The DNA for the CDR3 is TGTGCCAGCAGTGACGGAATAGACACCGATGAGCAGTTCTTC. The chain carries TRBV2 and TRBJ2-1; no clear D. Between the trimmed V and J ends, which lost 3 bases and 8 bases, there was a span of 14 bases. This CDR3 is built from 14 residues. Per germline, CDR1 SNHLY and CDR2 FYNNEI.

Worth noting for this clonotype: Just one base apart from a much larger clone, this may be a read error. The chain is built from TRBV5-1 and TRBJ2-3; tentatively, D is TRBD2 (5 bases). Germline CDR1 and CDR2: SGHRS and YFSETQ. This CDR3 region has 14 residues. The germline V and J ends were trimmed by 4 bases and 2 bases, with 11 bases remaining between them. The CDR3 loop reads CASSPGKVTDTQYF. As DNA, the CDR3 is TGCGCCAGCAGCCCGGGGAAGGTCACAGATACGCAGTATTTT.

The chain's CDR3 is CASSTPRENTEAFF. The CDR3 coding sequence is TGTGCCAGCAGTACCCCCAGGGAGAACACTGAAGCTTTCTTT. J is TRBJ1-1 and V is TRBV12-3 or TRBV12-4, with D possibly TRBD1 on 5 matching bases. The V gene lost 5 bases and the J gene lost 1 base, with 11 bases spanning the gap. CDR3 length: 14 amino acids.

This clonotype is a singleton in its sample. The rearrangement joins TRBV20-1 to TRBJ2-5; D ambiguous. This CDR3 has 12 residues. V lost 0 bases, J lost 5 bases, and 7 bases lay in between. The germline CDR1 and CDR2 sequences are DFQATT and SNEGSKA (reference sequence). The CDR3 protein is CSARDPAETQYF. The CDR3, as DNA: TGCAGTGCTAGAGATCCCGCGGAGACCCAGTACTTC.

The chain employs TRBV20-1 and TRBJ2-1; 7 bases fit TRBD2. The CDR3 consists of 15 residues. Germline assignment: CDR1 DFQATT and CDR2 SNEGSKA (reference sequence). After removal of 1 base from V and 7 bases from J, the junction contained 10 bases not matched to a gene. The CDR3 protein is CSARGVAGDRNEQFF. For the CDR3, the DNA is TGCAGTGCTAGAGGCGTAGCGGGCGACAGAAATGAGCAGTTCTTC.

V and J are TRBV2 and TRBJ2-3; 10 bases are a match to TRBD2. V trimming: 2 bases; J trimming: 6 bases; junction bases outside the gene matches: 11. The germline V gene encodes CDR1 SNHLY and CDR2 FYNNEI. The CDR3 is made up of 17 amino acids. CDR3 sequence: CASSEKFASGSVDTQYF. The CDR3 DNA reads as TGTGCCAGCAGTGAAAAGTTTGCTAGCGGGAGTGTGGATACGCAGTATTTT. Using reference TRBV2 and TRBJ2-3 for the parts outside the CDR3, the full variable domain is EPEVTQTPSHQVTQMGQEVILRCVPISNHLYFYWYRQILGQKVEFLVSFYNNEISEKSEIFDDQFSVERPDGSNFTLKIRSTKLEDSAMYFCASSEKFASGSVDTQYFGPGTRLTVL.

This clonotype was counted between two and nine times. The chain recombines TRBV11-2 with TRBJ2-7; D is possibly TRBD1 (5 bases). Germline CDR1 SGHAT, CDR2 FQNNGV. The CDR3 loop spans 15 amino acids. V was trimmed by 3 bases and J by 0 bases, leaving 12 bases between them. The CDR3 reads CASSLGPDLSYEQYF. CDR3 DNA sequence: TGTGCCAGCAGCTTGGGGCCTGACCTCTCCTACGAGCAGTACTTC.

This clonotype was observed many times. The chain is built from TRBV6-5 and TRBJ2-5, with TRBD2 matching 10 bases. Per the germline V gene, CDR1 is MNHEY and CDR2 is SVGAGI. V lost 2 bases to trimming and J lost 4 bases; unmatched junction nucleotides: 7. This CDR3 is built from 16 residues. CDR3 in amino acids: CASSYVRLAGSETQYF. The CDR3 coding sequence is TGTGCCAGCAGTTACGTGAGACTAGCGGGTTCAGAGACCCAGTACTTC.

This clonotype was recorded only once. The chain recombines TRBV12-3 or TRBV12-4 with TRBJ2-3; TRBD2 is a possible D gene (7 bases). The CDR3 is 16 residues long. The V gene lost 5 bases and the J gene lost 4 bases, with 19 bases spanning the gap. This CDR3 is CASSATNGGRADTQYF. DNA for the CDR3: TGTGCCAGCAGTGCCACTAACGGGGGGCGGGCAGATACGCAGTATTTT.